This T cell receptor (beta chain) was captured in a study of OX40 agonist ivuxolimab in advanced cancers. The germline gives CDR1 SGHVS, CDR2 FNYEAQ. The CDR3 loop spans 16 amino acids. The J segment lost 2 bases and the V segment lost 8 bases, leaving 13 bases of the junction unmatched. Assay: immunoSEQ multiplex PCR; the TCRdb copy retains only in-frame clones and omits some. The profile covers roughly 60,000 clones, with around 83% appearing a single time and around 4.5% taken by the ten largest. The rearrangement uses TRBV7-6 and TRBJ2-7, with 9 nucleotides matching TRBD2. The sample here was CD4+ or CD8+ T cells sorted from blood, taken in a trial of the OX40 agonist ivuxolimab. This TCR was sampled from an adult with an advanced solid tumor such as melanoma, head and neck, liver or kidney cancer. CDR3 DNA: TGTGCCAGCTCCGAACAGACTAGCGGCCTCACCTACGAGCAGTACTTC. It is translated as CASSEQTSGLTYEQYF.